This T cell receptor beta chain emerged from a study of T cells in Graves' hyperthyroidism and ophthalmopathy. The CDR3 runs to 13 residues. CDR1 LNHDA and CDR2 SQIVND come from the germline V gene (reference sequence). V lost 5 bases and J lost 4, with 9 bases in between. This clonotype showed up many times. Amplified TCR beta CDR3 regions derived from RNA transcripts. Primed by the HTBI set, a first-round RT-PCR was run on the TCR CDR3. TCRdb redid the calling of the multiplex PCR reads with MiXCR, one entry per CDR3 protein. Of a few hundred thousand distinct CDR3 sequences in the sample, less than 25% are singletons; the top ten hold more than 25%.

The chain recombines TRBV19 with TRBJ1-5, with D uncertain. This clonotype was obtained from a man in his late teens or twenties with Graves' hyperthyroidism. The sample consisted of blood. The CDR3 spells CASSFRTNQPQHF. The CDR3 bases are TGTGCCAGTAGTTTCCGGACTAATCAGCCCCAGCATTTT.